This T cell receptor beta chain emerged from a study of control samples from healthy donors and cancer patients. The germline V gene encodes CDR1 MNHEY and CDR2 SVGAGI. The CDR3 spans 13 residues. Trimming at V came to 7 bases and at J to 9 bases, leaving 12 bases not matched to a gene. Measured with immunoSEQ multiplex PCR; TCRdb has only the in-frame clones, and not every one. Of roughly 140,000 clones listed, around 86% are singletons. The source material was blood. The V call is TRBV6-5, the J call TRBJ2-7, with TRBD2 matching 7 bases. This clonotype was obtained from a man aged 25 to 40 in good health. CDR3 residues: CASTRYPSGGQYF. DNA for the CDR3: TGTGCCAGCACTCGGTACCCATCGGGGGGGCAGTACTTC.